The sequence of this T cell receptor (beta chain) was determined in a study of type 1 and type 2 diabetes patients. Looking at the study overall: Donors were type 1 diabetes, type 2 diabetes, or nondiabetic controls.

Amplification started from genomic DNA. The TCR beta CDR3 region was amplified using 30 forward and 13 reverse primers. MiXCR, run by TCRdb on the multiplex PCR reads, gives a single entry per CDR3 protein. Altogether about 250,000 distinct CDR3 sequences are present, more than 45% being singletons, with the ten largest covering approximately 14%. The V end lost 3 bases, the J end lost 2 bases, and 10 bases lay between the germline ends. CDR1 and CDR2 (germline): SNHLY, FYNNEI. The CDR3 is made up of 15 amino acids. The TCR comes from a man aged 18 to 30 with type 2 diabetes. Specimen: peripheral blood mononuclear cells (PBMCs). This rearrangement joins TRBV2 to TRBJ2-2, with no clear D. CDR3 sequence reads: CASSDQTLNTGELFF. CDR3 DNA sequence: TGTGCCAGCAGTGATCAGACTTTAAACACCGGGGAGCTGTTTTTT.